The T cell receptor (beta chain) under discussion was sequenced for a study of CD8+CD57+ T cells in acquired aplastic anemia. Study at large: DNA from sorted CD4+ and CD8+ cells averaged approximately 2.9 ug.

Using genomic DNA as the template, TCR beta VDJ and CDR3 profiling was carried out. From the reads, TCRdb called clonotypes with MiXCR, one entry per CDR3 protein. Seen here are 180,000 or so distinct CDR3 sequences, approximately 48% observed once, and the top ten hold roughly 2%. Overall study findings and caveats: Overlap between patients and controls comprised 25 to 30 CD8+ CDR3 sequences.

Whoever was chosen for sequencing had shown CD8+CD57+ cell expansion by flow cytometry. In the case of this clonotype: Its antigen remains unidentified.

The sequence was obtained from a human donor with aplastic anemia. The sequencing input was sorted CD4+, CD8+, or CD8+CD57+ T cells (not recorded which) from PBMCs.

DNA for the CDR3: TGTGCCACCAGTGAATCAGGATCTGGGGCCAACGTCCTGACTTTC. Its protein product is CATSESGSGANVLTF. The gene calls are TRBV24-1 and TRBJ2-6, with D uncertain. Germline V gives CDR1 KGHDR, CDR2 SFDVKD. V was trimmed by 4 bases and J by 1 base, leaving 7 bases between them. This CDR3 spans 15 amino acids.